The 29 T cell receptor beta chains below were found in one sample sequenced in a study of T cells in Graves' hyperthyroidism and ophthalmopathy. TCR beta CDR3 region amplification was performed from RNA transcripts. HTBI primers were used for first-round RT-PCR of the TCR CDR3. Via MiXCR, TCRdb re-called the multiplex PCR reads, giving one row per CDR3 protein. The sample carries 480,000 or so distinct CDR3 sequences, roughly 45% recorded once. The specimen was peripheral blood or thyroid tissue (not recorded which). These receptors originate from an adult woman with Graves' disease, either hyperthyroidism or ophthalmopathy (not recorded which).

Details on this clonotype: A much larger clone lies one base from this, so it may be a read error. This chain joins TRBV6-6 and TRBJ1-3, with D possibly being TRBD1 (6 bases). The germline V gene has CDR1 MNHNY and CDR2 SVGAGI (reference sequence). The CDR3 loop spans 12 amino acids. CDR3 in DNA: TGTGCCAGCACCGCCTGGAGGGACACCATGTATTTT. It is translated as CASTAWRDTMYF.

This clonotype has at least ten counts. This chain uses TRBV29-1 with TRBJ2-7; TRBD2 agrees at 13 bases. The CDR3 loop spans 14 amino acids. Germline V gives CDR1 SQVTM, CDR2 ANQGSEA. V lost 7 bases to trimming and J lost 7 bases; unmatched junction nucleotides: 10. DNA for the CDR3: TGCAGCGCCTTAGGACTAGCGGGAGCGGGTGAGCAGTACTTC. It specifies CSALGLAGAGEQYF.

This clonotype was seen at least ten times. The J gene is TRBJ1-2, the V gene TRBV11-2; no clear D. The germline V gene encodes CDR1 SGHAT and CDR2 FQNNGV. There are 15 residues in the CDR3. The V end lost 0 bases, the J end lost 2 bases, and 10 bases lay between the germline ends. The CDR3 sequence is CASSLDRITNYGYTF. For the CDR3, the DNA is TGTGCCAGCAGCTTAGATAGGATAACAAACTATGGCTACACCTTC. The full variable domain, completed using reference TRBV11-2 and TRBJ1-2, is EAGVAQSPRYKIIEKRQSVAFWCNPISGHATLYWYQQILGQGPKLLIQFQNNGVVDDSQLPKDRFSAERLKGVDSTLKIQPAKLEDSAVYLCASSLDRITNYGYTFGSGTRLTVV.

This clonotype was detected ten times or more. The chain links TRBV7-3 to TRBJ2-2, with no clear D. This CDR3 comprises 14 residues. Germline V CDR1 and CDR2: SGHTA, FQGTGA. V shed 2 bases and J shed 6 bases, with 10 bases lying between them. CDR3 sequence (DNA): TGTGCCAGCAGCTTAGGGCAGGCTTCCGGGGAGCTGTTTTTT. It is translated as CASSLGQASGELFF.

This clonotype was observed many times. V and J are TRBV29-1 and TRBJ1-3; maybe TRBD1 (5 bases). The CDR3 consists of 13 residues. CDR1 and CDR2 from the germline V gene are SQVTM and ANQGSEA. Trimming took 8 bases from V and 4 from J, leaving 15 bases between them. The CDR3 region has the DNA TGCAGCACCTCGGGGGGAGAAGGAAACACCATATATTTT. Protein: CSTSGGEGNTIYF.

The chain links TRBV7-8 to TRBJ2-7; D ambiguous. V was pared by 1 base and J by 3 bases, with 13 bases between. The CDR3 contains 15 residues. Germline V lookup: CDR1 SGHVS, CDR2 FQNEAQ. The CDR3, as DNA: TGTGCCAGCAGCTTAGACCCGGTTGCAGGCTACGAGCAGTACTTC. Its translation is CASSLDPVAGYEQYF.

This clonotype was recorded a few times. The V and J genes are TRBV7-9 and TRBJ2-7, with D perhaps matching TRBD1 (6 bases). In germline, CDR1 is SEHNR, CDR2 FQNEAQ (reference sequence). This CDR3 spans 14 amino acids. With 5 bases removed from V and 6 bases from J, the gap between germline ends came to 17 bases. The CDR3 here is CASSHRTEHREQYF. The CDR3 coding sequence is TGTGCCAGCAGCCACCGGACAGAACATCGCGAGCAGTACTTC.

The CDR3 reads CASSLTHPGETQYF. CDR3 sequence (DNA): TGTGCCAGCAGCTTAACCCACCCTGGGGAGACCCAGTACTTC. This chain joins TRBV7-8 and TRBJ2-5; D gene uncertain. CDR1 and CDR2 (germline): SGHVS, FQNEAQ. This CDR3 is built from 14 residues. V gave up 2 bases and J gave up 5 bases, with 12 bases separating them.

The chain employs TRBV15 and TRBJ2-3, with D perhaps matching TRBD2 (7 bases). The V end lost 8 bases, the J end lost 6 bases, and 15 bases lay between the germline ends. The CDR3 has 13 residues. Germline CDR1 reads LNHNV; CDR2 reads YYDKDF (reference sequence). Here the CDR3 reads CATGGGLWDTQYF. In DNA form, the CDR3 reads TGTGCCACCGGGGGGGGGCTTTGGGATACGCAGTATTTT.

This clonotype was counted at least ten times. This chain links TRBV29-1 with TRBJ1-1; D is unresolved. Germline V gene data show CDR1 as SQVTM and CDR2 as ANQGSEA. The CDR3 is 14 amino acids. Between the trimmed V and J ends, which lost 5 bases and 0 bases, there was a span of 13 bases. This CDR3 reads CSVRRTQMNTEAFF. The CDR3 region has the DNA TGCAGCGTTAGGCGGACCCAGATGAACACTGAAGCTTTCTTT.

The chain has TRBV28 and TRBJ2-7, with no clear D. The germline V gene encodes CDR1 MDHEN and CDR2 SYDVKM. V lost 5 bases and J lost 0, with 11 bases in between. The CDR3 runs 14 residues. The CDR3 region is CASSQSRSSYEQYF. CDR3 coding DNA: TGTGCCAGCAGTCAGTCTAGAAGCTCCTACGAGCAGTACTTC.

This rearrangement joins TRBV7-9 to TRBJ1-1; 7 bases agree with TRBD1. The ends lost 4 bases at V and 4 bases at J; junction bases unmatched: 9. The CDR3 extends over 15 amino acids. Germline loops: CDR1 SEHNR, CDR2 FQNEAQ (reference sequence). CDR3 sequence: CASSSRTGRGTEAFF. CDR3 DNA sequence: TGTGCCAGCAGCTCTAGGACAGGCCGGGGCACTGAAGCTTTCTTT.

This clonotype was found once. The rearrangement links TRBV5-5 to TRBJ1-6, with D hard to call. Trimming took off 4 bases at V and 8 bases at J, with 16 bases between the two ends. This CDR3 is built from 15 residues. Germline V gene lookup returns CDR1 SGHKS and CDR2 YYEKEE (reference sequence). In DNA form, the CDR3 reads TGTGCCAGCAGCCGGATGGCCATGTGGGATTCACCCCTCCACTTT. Amino acids: CASSRMAMWDSPLHF.

V is TRBV7-9 and J is TRBJ1-4; weak D call: TRBD1 (5 bases). With 1 base removed from V and 6 bases from J, the gap between germline ends came to 12 bases. Looked up from germline, CDR1 is SEHNR and CDR2 is FQNEAQ (reference sequence). The CDR3 consists of 15 residues. The CDR3: CASSLGLRGDEKLFF. The CDR3, as DNA: TGTGCCAGCAGCTTAGGTCTTCGGGGGGATGAAAAACTGTTTTTT.

Remarks on this clonotype: Being one base from a much bigger clone, this may be a read error. This is likely a read error, given that the CDR3 carries no conserved phenylalanine or tryptophan at its end. The chain carries TRBV5-6 and TRBJ1-1, with D perhaps TRBD1 (6 bases). The CDR3 has 15 amino acids. Germline values: CDR1 SGHDT, CDR2 YYEEEE. Trimming took 5 bases from V and 3 from J, leaving 17 bases between them. The CDR3 reads CASSKTGTGYTEAFL. The CDR3, as DNA: TGTGCCAGCAGTAAGACAGGCACAGGATACACTGAAGCTTTCCTT.

The chain carries TRBV2 and TRBJ2-2, with D possibly being TRBD2 (6 bases). This CDR3 contains 14 residues. Germline CDR1 reads SNHLY; CDR2 reads FYNNEI. V was shortened by 8 bases and J by 7 bases, with 17 bases between the two germline ends. As DNA, the CDR3 is TGTGCCAGCTCACCACTCAGGGAGGTCGGGGAGCTGTTTTTT. This gives the protein CASSPLREVGELFF. The whole variable domain, remainder taken from reference TRBV2 and TRBJ2-2, is EPEVTQTPSHQVTQMGQEVILRCVPISNHLYFYWYRQILGQKVEFLVSFYNNEISEKSEIFDDQFSVERPDGSNFTLKIRSTKLEDSAMYFCASSPLREVGELFFGEGSRLTVL.

This clonotype was seen only once. The conserved phenylalanine or tryptophan is not found at the CDR3 terminus, so this likely reflects a read error. It is unclear where the CDR3 begins or ends on the DNA, so no DNA is shown, and the CDR3 is as TCRdb lists it. The V gene is TRBV9, the J gene TRBJ2-6. CDR1 and CDR2 from the germline V gene are SGDLS and YYNGEE. The CDR3 is 8 residues long, ends included. The CDR3 loop is CASSAGTL.

This clonotype was detected many times. The chain has TRBV12-3 or TRBV12-4 and TRBJ2-2; TRBD2 agrees at 7 bases. The CDR3 has 15 amino acids. V shed 6 bases, J shed 5 bases, and the junction held 9 bases outside the gene matches. This CDR3 reads CASRQSGVFTGELFF. CDR3 bases: TGTGCCAGCAGACAGAGCGGGGTGTTTACCGGGGAGCTGTTTTTT.

As regards this clonotype: A much bigger clone sits one base away, suggesting this may be a read error. The J gene is TRBJ2-5, the V gene TRBV10-3; TRBD1 agrees at 8 bases. This CDR3 contains 14 residues. In germline, CDR1 is ENHRY, CDR2 SYGVKD. CDR3 sequence: CATSEVQGAKTRYF. Written as DNA, the CDR3 is TGTGCCACCAGTGAGGTTCAGGGGGCGAAGACCCGGTACTTC.

This clonotype has more than one count but fewer than ten. The chain joins TRBV2 to TRBJ2-7; 10 nucleotides line up with TRBD2. CDR1 and CDR2 (germline): SNHLY, FYNNEI. The junction had 5 bases not matched to a gene; V was cut back by 6 bases and J by 0 bases. The CDR3 is 15 residues long. CDR3 region: CASRQRTSGSYEQYF. The CDR3 DNA follows: TGTGCCAGCAGGCAAAGGACTAGCGGCTCCTACGAGCAGTACTTC.

On this clonotype itself: A much bigger clone sits one base away, suggesting this may be a read error. J is TRBJ2-2 and V is TRBV7-9, with 8 bases identical to TRBD1. This CDR3 spans 16 amino acids. Germline values: CDR1 SEHNR, CDR2 FQNEAQ (reference sequence). The V segment lost 8 bases and the J segment 0 bases; nucleotides outside the gene matches: 8. The DNA for the CDR3 is TGTGCCAGCGGCCCCGGACAGGGAACGAACACCGGGGAGCTGTTTTTT. As protein: CASGPGQGTNTGELFF.

V and J are TRBV25-1 and TRBJ2-7, with unresolved D. The CDR3 runs 18 residues. The germline V gene encodes CDR1 MGHDK and CDR2 SYGVNS. V gave up 4 bases and J gave up 0 bases, with 22 bases separating them. The CDR3 nucleotides are TGTGCCAGCAGTGCTAGTACGGGTTCAGCAGACCCCTCCTACGAGCAGTACTTC. It encodes CASSASTGSADPSYEQYF.

This clonotype was counted only a few times. This chain connects TRBV15 to TRBJ2-7; a weak D match, TRBD1 (5 bases). The CDR3 runs 11 residues. Germline CDR1 LNHNV, CDR2 YYDKDF (reference sequence). V was clipped by 6 bases and J by 6 bases, with 9 bases between them. The CDR3 here is CATRGGAEQYF. DNA for the CDR3: TGTGCCACCAGGGGTGGGGCCGAGCAGTACTTC.

V gene TRBV2 combines with J gene TRBJ2-7; D possibly corresponds to TRBD2 (6 bases). The V gene's germline CDR1 is SNHLY and CDR2 FYNNEI. The V gene lost 2 bases and the J gene lost 5 bases, with 7 bases spanning the gap. The CDR3 has 12 amino acids. Here the CDR3 reads CASSELANEQYF. Written as DNA, the CDR3 is TGTGCCAGCAGTGAACTAGCGAACGAGCAGTACTTC.

Comment on this clonotype: An end of the junction differs from the germline gene, which may be a read error. The chain is built from TRBV7-9 and TRBJ2-7; 8 positions agree with TRBD2. CDR3 size: 13 residues. Germline CDR1 SEHNR, CDR2 FQNEAQ (reference sequence). This chain's CDR3 is CASSLTSATARHF. CDR3 bases: TGTGCCAGCAGCTTGACTAGCGCCACAGCGAGGCACTTC.

CDR3 in DNA: TGCAGTGCTAAAGGGGAGATGCGTCAGCCCCAGCATTTT. Protein sequence: CSAKGEMRQPQHF. The chain employs TRBV20-1 and TRBJ1-5; maybe TRBD1 (5 bases). Trimming cost V 4 bases and J 6 bases, with 13 bases left between them. This CDR3 comprises 13 residues. Germline CDR1 reads DFQATT; CDR2 reads SNEGSKA (reference sequence).

This chain joins TRBV4-1 and TRBJ1-2, with D hard to call. Germline loops: CDR1 MGHRA, CDR2 YSYEKL. The V gene lost 0 bases and the J gene lost 2 bases, with 7 bases spanning the gap. The CDR3 is 14 residues long. The DNA of the CDR3 is TGCGCCAGCAGCCAAGATTTGGGAAACTATGGCTACACCTTC. Translation gives CASSQDLGNYGYTF.

This clonotype was counted many times. The chain is built from TRBV20-1 and TRBJ2-7; a weak D match, TRBD2 (6 bases). The V end lost 6 bases, the J end lost 4 bases, and 19 bases lay between the germline ends. This CDR3 has 14 residues. Germline lookup yields CDR1 DFQATT and CDR2 SNEGSKA (reference sequence). For the CDR3, the DNA is TGCAGTGCGACGGAGGGTAGCGGAGTGTACGAGCAGTACTTC. Encoded protein: CSATEGSGVYEQYF.

The rearrangement uses TRBV4-1 and TRBJ2-7; perhaps TRBD2 as D (6 bases). Trimming stripped 3 bases from V and 0 bases from J, with 12 bases between. This CDR3 has 15 residues. In germline, CDR1 is MGHRA, CDR2 YSYEKL. The CDR3 nucleotides read TGCGCCAGCAGCCAGATGGGACTTAGCTCCTACGAGCAGTACTTC. Protein sequence: CASSQMGLSSYEQYF.